These 2 T cell receptor beta chains were all obtained from the same sample, sequenced in a study of response to subunit inactivated influenza vaccine. In TCRdb, the RT-PCR reads were re-called with MiXCR into one record per CDR3 protein. The table has 250,000 to 350,000 distinct CDR3 sequences, approximately 20% seen once. Sequenced here: PBMCs from blood, sampled less than 22 months after vaccination. These receptors all stem from a man between 50 and 69 years old who received an inactivated influenza vaccine.

This clonotype was found a few times. The V call is TRBV7-2, the J call TRBJ1-1; 7 bases align to TRBD1. Germline V gene lookup returns CDR1 SGHTA and CDR2 FQGNSA. The CDR3 runs to 15 residues. Trimming removed 5 bases from V and 4 bases from J; junction bases left unmatched: 10. For the CDR3, the DNA is TGTGCCAGCAGCGGCGACAGGGTAGGGGGCACTGAAGCTTTCTTT. Its translation is CASSGDRVGGTEAFF.

This clonotype was counted many times. This chain joins TRBV29-1 and TRBJ2-3; TRBD2 matches at 13 bases. The CDR3 runs 16 residues. V shed 6 bases, J shed 3 bases, and the junction held 9 bases outside the gene matches. In germline, CDR1 is SQVTM, CDR2 ANQGSEA. As DNA, the CDR3 is TGCAGCGTATGGAAGACTAGCGGGGGGAGGACAGATACGCAGTATTTT. Translated: CSVWKTSGGRTDTQYF.